This note documents a single T cell receptor beta chain sequence. These data originate in a study of blood T cell repertoires in COVID-19. The overall study: The samples span acute and convalescent COVID-19 from the United States, Italy and Spain. T cells, B-cell-depleted T cells, or PBMCs provided the cDNA or gDNA that served as material.

Profiled with immunoSEQ multiplex PCR; TCRdb holds only in-frame clones, not every one. The table shows about 200,000 clones, with about 84% occurring only once. Germline assignment: CDR1 SGHRS and CDR2 YFSETQ. Between the trimmed V and J ends, which lost 0 bases and 2 bases, there was a span of 12 bases. This CDR3 has 15 amino acids. The sample consisted of peripheral blood. This rearrangement joins TRBV5-1 to TRBJ2-7; D unresolved. The sequence was obtained from a woman older than 75 with acute or convalescent COVID-19. The CDR3 bases are TGCGCCAGCAGCTTGGCCTTCGGTTCCCCCTACGAGCAGTACTTC. Its protein product is CASSLAFGSPYEQYF.